These 14 T cell receptor beta chains were all obtained from the same sample, sequenced in a study of blood T cells in healthy people across ages. PCR was performed a second time for about 7 to 11 cycles using a sample-barcoded 5' primer and a J-beta primer mix. TCRdb re-called the 5' RACE reads with MiXCR, one entry per CDR3 protein. Among 800,000 to 900,000 distinct CDR3 sequences listed, about 59% were seen once. The sequenced material came from blood. Receptor source: a man aged 30 to 39 in good health.

This chain joins TRBV6-2 or TRBV6-3 and TRBJ2-3, with TRBD1 as a possible D gene (6 bases). V was cut by 6 bases and J by 4 bases, with 17 bases left in between. CDR1 is MNHEY and CDR2 is SVGEGT in the germline V gene. The CDR3 sequence is 15 residues long. CDR3 in amino acids: CASSSGQFEPDTQYF. The CDR3 nucleotides are TGTGCCAGCAGCTCTGGACAGTTTGAGCCAGATACGCAGTATTTT.

This clonotype has a handful of counts. The chain uses TRBV28 and TRBJ1-2, with D perhaps matching TRBD1 (5 bases). The CDR3 consists of 14 residues. V lost 8 bases and J lost 8, with 21 bases in between. Per the germline V gene, CDR1 is MDHEN and CDR2 is SYDVKM. In nucleotides, the CDR3 is TGTGCCAGCTATGAAACGGGGGGATATCGCGGCTACACCTTC. The encoded protein is CASYETGGYRGYTF.

The gene calls are TRBV28 and TRBJ2-7, with 9 bases aligning to TRBD1. The CDR3 sequence is 15 residues long. Germline CDR1 reads MDHEN; CDR2 reads SYDVKM. V shed 6 bases and J 2 bases; nucleotides not matched to a gene: 8. CDR3 residues: CASSRQGVQAYEQYF. The CDR3, as DNA: TGTGCCAGCAGCCGACAGGGGGTTCAGGCCTACGAGCAGTACTTC.

This chain links TRBV5-1 with TRBJ2-7; D may be TRBD1 (6 bases). CDR1 is SGHRS, CDR2 YFSETQ, per germline. The CDR3 totals 16 residues. Trimming removed 5 bases at V and 0 bases at J, with 18 bases between. The CDR3 reads CASRSMGHLSSYEQYF. For the CDR3, the DNA is TGCGCCAGCAGATCAATGGGACATTTGAGCTCCTACGAGCAGTACTTC. The variable domain in full, completed from reference TRBV5-1 and TRBJ2-7, reads KAGVTQTPRYLIKTRGQQVTLSCSPISGHRSVSWYQQTPGQGLQFLFEYFSETQRNKGNFPGRFSGRQFSNSRSEMNVSTLELGDSALYLCASRSMGHLSSYEQYFGPGTRLTVT.

This clonotype was found once. V is TRBV28 and J is TRBJ2-7, with D tentatively TRBD1 or TRBD2 (5 bases each). The CDR3 sequence is 16 residues long. Germline assignment: CDR1 MDHEN and CDR2 SYDVKM. V was clipped by 6 bases and J by 1 base, with 19 bases between them. CDR3 in amino acids: CASRSSGTALSYEQYF. In DNA form, the CDR3 reads TGTGCCAGCAGGTCATCCGGGACGGCCTTATCCTACGAGCAGTACTTC.

The rearrangement joins TRBV24-1 to TRBJ2-4; 8 bases match TRBD2. The DNA end lines up better with TRBJ2-5; the J call may be wrong. The length of the CDR3 is 14 residues. Germline V CDR1 and CDR2: KGHDR, SFDVKD. CDR3 DNA: TGTGCCACCAGTGACGGACTAGCTGGGGAGACCCAGTACTTC. It specifies CATSDGLAGETQYF.

The chain carries TRBV2 and TRBJ1-4; no firm D call. The CDR3 is made up of 15 amino acids. With 5 bases removed from V and 0 bases from J, the gap between germline ends came to 10 bases. The V gene's germline CDR1 is SNHLY and CDR2 FYNNEI. The CDR3 region is CASSSQYSTNEKLFF. The CDR3 DNA sequence: TGTGCCAGCAGTTCGCAATACTCAACTAATGAAAAACTGTTTTTT.

This clonotype was counted once. This chain uses TRBV4-3 with TRBJ2-3; weak D call: TRBD1 (5 bases). V lost 0 bases, J lost 6 bases, and 13 bases lay in between. CDR1 and CDR2 (germline): LGHNA, YSLEER. The CDR3 spans 15 residues. CDR3 bases: TGCGCCAGCAGCCAAGATGAGCAGGGTCGGGATACGCAGTATTTT. Its protein product is CASSQDEQGRDTQYF.

The CDR3 loop is CASSDGLAAQETQYF. CDR3 sequence (DNA): TGTGCCAGCAGTGATGGACTAGCGGCCCAAGAGACCCAGTACTTC. The chain couples TRBV6-2 or TRBV6-3 to TRBJ2-5, with 10 bases that match TRBD2. This CDR3 comprises 15 residues. The V gene end was trimmed by 5 bases and the J gene end by 1 base; junction bases not matched to a gene: 4. Germline CDR1 MNHEY, CDR2 SVGEGT.

This chain links TRBV3-1 with TRBJ1-2; a weak D match, TRBD1 (6 bases). Looked up from germline, CDR1 is LGHDT and CDR2 is YNNKEL (reference sequence). The V and J ends lost 2 bases and 6 bases respectively, with 16 bases between them. The CDR3 length is 15 residues. This chain's CDR3 is CASSQPTTGQDGYTF. The CDR3 DNA reads TGTGCCAGCAGCCAACCTACTACAGGGCAGGATGGCTACACCTTC.

This chain uses TRBV7-9 with TRBJ2-7; D ambiguous. The CDR3 spans 14 residues. The germline V and J ends were trimmed by 0 bases and 4 bases, with 10 bases remaining between them. Germline CDR1 is SEHNR and CDR2 is FQNEAQ (reference sequence). The CDR3 DNA reads as TGTGCCAGCAGCTTAGCTTATCAGCCGTACGAGCAGTACTTC. Protein sequence: CASSLAYQPYEQYF.

This clonotype was counted only a few times. The chain employs TRBV7-2 and TRBJ2-7; the match to TRBD1 covers 7 bases. CDR3 length equals 14 residues. Germline V gene lookup returns CDR1 SGHTA and CDR2 FQGNSA. J gave up 7 bases and V 0 bases, and 6 bases lay outside the gene matches. The CDR3 nucleotides read TGTGCCAGCAGCTTAGCGACAGGGAACTATGAGCAGTACTTC. This translates into CASSLATGNYEQYF.

This clonotype showed up just a few times. The gene calls are TRBV4-3 and TRBJ2-3; perhaps TRBD1 as D (6 bases). The CDR3 loop spans 12 amino acids. V lost 6 bases to trimming and J lost 7 bases, with 11 bases between them. Germline CDR1 is LGHNA and CDR2 is YSLEER. CDR3 amino acids: CASRKQGHTQYF. CDR3 DNA: TGCGCCAGCAGAAAACAGGGTCATACGCAGTATTTT.

The chain has TRBV7-8 and TRBJ1-1; tentative D call: TRBD1 (5 bases). With 4 bases removed from V and 5 bases from J, the gap between germline ends came to 20 bases. Germline lookup yields CDR1 SGHVS and CDR2 FQNEAQ. CDR3 length equals 16 residues. The CDR3 loop reads CASSSGTSNPGTEAFF. Here the CDR3 DNA reads TGTGCCAGCAGCTCCGGGACCTCAAACCCCGGGACTGAAGCTTTCTTT.